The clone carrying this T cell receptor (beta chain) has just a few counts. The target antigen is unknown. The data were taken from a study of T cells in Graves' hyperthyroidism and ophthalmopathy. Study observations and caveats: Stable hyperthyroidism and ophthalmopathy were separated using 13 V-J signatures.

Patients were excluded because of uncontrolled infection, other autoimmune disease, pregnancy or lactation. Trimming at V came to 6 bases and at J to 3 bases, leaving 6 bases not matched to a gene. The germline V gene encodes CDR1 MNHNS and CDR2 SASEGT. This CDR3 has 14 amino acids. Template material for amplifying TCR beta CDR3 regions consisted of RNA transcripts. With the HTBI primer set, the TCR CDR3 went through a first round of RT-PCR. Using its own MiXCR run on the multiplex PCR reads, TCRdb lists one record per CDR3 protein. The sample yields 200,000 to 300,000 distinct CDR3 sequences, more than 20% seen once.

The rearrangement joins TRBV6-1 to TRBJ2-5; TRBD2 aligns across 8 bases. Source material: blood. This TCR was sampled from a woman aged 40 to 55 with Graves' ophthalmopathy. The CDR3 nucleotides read TGTGCCAGCAGCCCGGGACTAGTAAAAGAGACCCAGTACTTC. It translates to CASSPGLVKETQYF.